The 32 T cell receptor beta chains presented below share a single source sample, sequenced in a study of blood T cell repertoires in COVID-19. Clones were read by immunoSEQ multiplex PCR, and TCRdb kept only the in-frame ones, dropping some. This table has over 300,000 clones, about 89% appearing once. The sequenced material came from peripheral blood. The source is a man in his forties with acute or convalescent COVID-19.

This CDR3 reads CASSPNPTSIYEQYF. The CDR3 DNA is TGTGCCAGCAGTCCCAATCCGACTAGTATCTACGAGCAGTACTTC. V gene TRBV6-2 or TRBV6-3 combines with J gene TRBJ2-7; weak D call: TRBD2 (6 bases). The CDR3 extends over 15 amino acids. Looked up from germline, CDR1 is MNHEY and CDR2 is SVGEGT. Trimming shortened V by 5 bases and J by 3 bases, and 17 bases separated the two germline ends.

V and J are TRBV28 and TRBJ2-5; tentative D call: TRBD1 (7 bases). Germline V gene lookup returns CDR1 MDHEN and CDR2 SYDVKM. The CDR3 totals 15 residues. V was shortened by 6 bases and J by 5 bases, with 19 bases between the two germline ends. CDR3 sequence (DNA): TGTGCCAGCAGATCCGTGGAGGGGGCGAAGGAGACCCAGTACTTC. It yields the protein CASRSVEGAKETQYF.

This clone was counted between two and nine times. This rearrangement joins TRBV18 to TRBJ1-2; 12 nucleotides match TRBD1. The V gene end was trimmed by 6 bases and the J gene end by 6 bases; junction bases not matched to a gene: 11. The CDR3 is made up of 16 amino acids. Germline values: CDR1 KGHSH, CDR2 LQKENI. CDR3: CASSSTGTGGGDGYTF. The CDR3 DNA reads as TGTGCCAGCTCTAGTACCGGGACAGGGGGCGGTGATGGCTACACCTTC.

The genes are TRBV13 and TRBJ2-7; 8 nucleotides agree with TRBD1. The junction had 8 bases not matched to a gene; V was cut back by 4 bases and J by 0 bases. CDR1 and CDR2 from the germline V gene are PRHDT and FYEKMQ (reference sequence). The CDR3 has 16 residues. CDR3 sequence reads: CASSSRPGQDSYEQYF. DNA of the CDR3: TGTGCCAGCAGCTCGAGACCGGGACAGGACTCCTACGAGCAGTACTTC. Based on the CDR3 plus reference TRBV13 and TRBJ2-7, the full variable domain is AAGVIQSPRHLIKEKRETATLKCYPIPRHDTVYWYQQGPGQDPQFLISFYEKMQSDKGSIPDRFSAQQFSDYHSELNMSSLELGDSALYFCASSSRPGQDSYEQYFGPGTRLTVT.

J is TRBJ2-1 and V is TRBV7-8; the D is unclear. Trimming shortened V by 5 bases and J by 9 bases, and 23 bases separated the two germline ends. The germline CDR1 and CDR2 sequences are SGHVS and FQNEAQ. The length of the CDR3 is 16 residues. The CDR3 nucleotides are TGTGCCAGCAGCCCCCATCCGGTCTTAGCAGTAAGTGAGCAGTTCTTC. Its translation: CASSPHPVLAVSEQFF.

This clone was seen a handful of times. This chain joins TRBV10-3 and TRBJ1-2; 8 bases are shared with TRBD1. The CDR3 runs 14 residues. The germline V gene encodes CDR1 ENHRY and CDR2 SYGVKD. V gave up 4 bases and J gave up 4 bases; unmatched junction bases: 5. CDR3 amino acids: CAISAPGGSYGYTF. As DNA, the CDR3 is TGTGCCATCAGTGCCCCAGGGGGCAGCTATGGCTACACCTTC.

The chain recombines TRBV19 with TRBJ1-1; 12 nucleotides line up with TRBD1. CDR3 length equals 18 residues. CDR1 is LNHDA, CDR2 SQIVND, per germline (reference sequence). J lost 5 bases, V lost 5 bases, and 15 bases had no gene match. Written as DNA, the CDR3 is TGTGCCAGTAGTCCCCTCCTAGGGGGGACAGGGGGCGAAACTGAAGCTTTCTTT. Encoded protein: CASSPLLGGTGGETEAFF. Complete variable domain (other parts from reference TRBV19 and TRBJ1-1): DGGITQSPKYLFRKEGQNVTLSCEQNLNHDAMYWYRQDPGQGLRLIYYSQIVNDFQKGDIAEGYSVSREKKESFPLTVTSAQKNPTAFYLCASSPLLGGTGGETEAFFGQGTRLTVV.

The V and J genes are TRBV11-3 and TRBJ1-4; 7 bases match TRBD1. CDR1 SGHNT and CDR2 YENEEA come from the germline V gene. CDR3 size: 16 residues. The V and J ends lost 4 bases and 7 bases, in that order; junction bases with no gene match: 12. CDR3 coding DNA: TGTGCCAGCAGCTACCGACCGGGACAGTCGTTTGAAAAACTGTTTTTT. Protein sequence: CASSYRPGQSFEKLFF. The full variable domain, rest sourced from reference TRBV11-3 and TRBJ1-4, is EAGVVQSPRYKIIEKKQPVAFWCNPISGHNTLYWYLQNLGQGPELLIRYENEEAVDDSQLPKDRFSAERLKGVDSTLKIQPAELGDSAVYLCASSYRPGQSFEKLFFGSGTQLSVL.

The chain recombines TRBV6-6 with TRBJ2-2; D call uncertain. This CDR3 has 14 amino acids. V lost 0 bases to trimming and J lost 5 bases, with 7 bases between them. From germline, CDR1 is MNHNY and CDR2 SVGAGI (reference sequence). The CDR3 spells CASSYSLETGELFF. CDR3 DNA sequence: TGTGCCAGCAGTTACTCCCTAGAGACCGGGGAGCTGTTTTTT.

With regard to this clone: This sample includes further DNA sequences coding for the same CDR3. The chain links TRBV2 to TRBJ1-2; D remains unclear. Trimming shortened V by 2 bases and J by 7 bases, and 8 bases separated the two germline ends. This CDR3 is built from 12 residues. Germline lookup yields CDR1 SNHLY and CDR2 FYNNEI. CDR3 in amino acids: CASSEIRGGYTF. The CDR3 DNA sequence: TGTGCCAGCAGTGAAATAAGAGGTGGCTACACCTTC.

The rearrangement joins TRBV11-1 to TRBJ1-1, with D uncertain. V dropped 5 bases and J dropped 5 bases, with 18 bases sitting between them. The CDR3 runs 15 residues. CDR1 SGHAT and CDR2 FQDESV come from the germline V gene (reference sequence). The CDR3 reads CASSQSVGKRTEAFF. As DNA, the CDR3 is TGTGCCAGCAGCCAAAGTGTGGGGAAGCGGACTGAAGCTTTCTTT. Full variable domain (missing parts from reference TRBV11-1 and TRBJ1-1): EAEVAQSPRYKITEKSQAVAFWCDPISGHATLYWYRQILGQGPELLVQFQDESVVDDSQLPKDRFSAERLKGVDSTLKIQPAELGDSAMYLCASSQSVGKRTEAFFGQGTRLTVV.

The CDR3 region is CASTDYAGLDTGELFF. The CDR3 nucleotides are TGTGCCAGTACCGACTACGCGGGACTAGACACCGGGGAGCTGTTTTTT. The chain employs TRBV19 and TRBJ2-2; 8 bases map to TRBD2. The germline gives CDR1 LNHDA, CDR2 SQIVND (reference sequence). The J segment lost 3 bases and the V segment lost 7 bases, leaving 10 bases of the junction unmatched. This CDR3 spans 16 amino acids. The full variable domain, in which reference TRBV19 and TRBJ2-2 provide the parts outside the CDR3, is DGGITQSPKYLFRKEGQNVTLSCEQNLNHDAMYWYRQDPGQGLRLIYYSQIVNDFQKGDIAEGYSVSREKKESFPLTVTSAQKNPTAFYLCASTDYAGLDTGELFFGEGSRLTVL.

The chain couples TRBV11-2 to TRBJ2-7, with a possible D match to TRBD1 (5 bases). Germline CDR1 and CDR2: SGHAT and FQNNGV. The V end lost 3 bases, the J end lost 3 bases, and 15 bases lay between the germline ends. The CDR3 has 15 residues. CDR3 amino acids: CASSLLRGAYYEQYF. The DNA for the CDR3 is TGTGCCAGCAGCTTGCTTAGGGGCGCGTACTACGAGCAGTACTTC. The complete variable domain, with remaining parts taken from reference TRBV11-2 and TRBJ2-7, reads EAGVAQSPRYKIIEKRQSVAFWCNPISGHATLYWYQQILGQGPKLLIQFQNNGVVDDSQLPKDRFSAERLKGVDSTLKIQPAKLEDSAVYLCASSLLRGAYYEQYFGPGTRLTVT.

This chain connects TRBV2 to TRBJ1-2, with D tentatively TRBD1 (5 bases). Germline V gene lookup returns CDR1 SNHLY and CDR2 FYNNEI. V was trimmed by 1 base and J by 6 bases, leaving 9 bases between them. This CDR3 has 13 amino acids. The CDR3 region has the DNA TGTGCCAGCAGTGAAGGCAGGGAACATGGCTACACCTTC. Amino acid sequence: CASSEGREHGYTF.

The gene calls are TRBV29-1 and TRBJ1-1, with D possibly matching TRBD1 (5 bases). CDR1 is SQVTM and CDR2 is ANQGSEA in the germline V gene. This CDR3 spans 14 amino acids. Trimming shortened V by 6 bases and J by 5 bases, and 19 bases separated the two germline ends. CDR3: CSVTAGIQVTEAFF. The DNA for the CDR3 is TGCAGCGTCACCGCCGGAATACAGGTGACTGAAGCTTTCTTT.

The chain recombines TRBV6-5 with TRBJ2-3, with D perhaps matching TRBD2 (6 bases). CDR1 is MNHEY and CDR2 is SVGAGI in the germline V gene. The V and J ends lost 5 bases and 7 bases respectively, with 16 bases between them. CDR3 length equals 14 residues. CDR3 protein: CASSRPGLANTQYF. As DNA, the CDR3 is TGTGCCAGCAGTCGACCGGGCCTAGCGAATACGCAGTATTTT.

This rearrangement joins TRBV11-2 to TRBJ1-1, with D possibly TRBD1 on 6 matching bases. The CDR3 loop spans 17 amino acids. CDR1 is SGHAT, CDR2 FQNNGV, per germline. Trimming stripped 1 base from V and 3 bases from J, with 18 bases between. CDR3 protein: CASSLVGGRGRDTEAFF. The CDR3 DNA reads TGTGCCAGCAGCTTAGTGGGGGGGCGCGGTCGAGACACTGAAGCTTTCTTT.

This rearrangement joins TRBV4-3 to TRBJ2-1, with a weak D call TRBD1 (5 bases). CDR3 length: 16 residues. Per the germline V gene, CDR1 is LGHNA and CDR2 is YSLEER. Deletions cut 4 bases from V and 3 bases from J, with 16 bases between. CDR3 nucleotide sequence: TGCGCCAGCAGCCCTGGTGGCGGCCAGGGCTACAATGAGCAGTTCTTC. Residues: CASSPGGGQGYNEQFF.

CDR3 nucleotides: TGTGCCAGCAGGCCGGGCGCGGGACGGACTTTCAATGAGCAGTTCTTC. Translating gives CASRPGAGRTFNEQFF. The chain uses TRBV27 and TRBJ2-1; a possible D gene is TRBD2 (6 bases). From germline, CDR1 is MNHEY and CDR2 SMNVEV (reference sequence). V was shortened by 6 bases and J by 6 bases, with 21 bases between the two germline ends. This CDR3 is built from 16 residues.

The rearrangement uses TRBV9 and TRBJ2-1; perhaps TRBD2 as D (7 bases). The CDR3 loop spans 17 amino acids. Germline lookup yields CDR1 SGDLS and CDR2 YYNGEE. Trimming took 3 bases from V and 8 from J, leaving 24 bases between them. CDR3 protein: CASSDAVVGGPGYEQFF. The CDR3 DNA follows: TGTGCCAGCAGCGACGCAGTTGTGGGGGGGCCTGGGTATGAGCAGTTCTTC.

V is TRBV5-4 and J is TRBJ2-1, with TRBD2 matching 16 bases. This CDR3 has 17 residues. J lost 8 bases, V lost 3 bases, and 8 bases had no gene match. Per the germline V gene, CDR1 is SGHNT and CDR2 is YYREEE (reference sequence). CDR3 sequence reads: CASSWGLAGGAGDEQFF. CDR3 nucleotide sequence: TGTGCCAGCAGCTGGGGACTAGCGGGAGGGGCCGGGGATGAGCAGTTCTTC.

This rearrangement joins TRBV2 to TRBJ2-7; the D is unclear. The CDR3 is 15 amino acids. Trimming took off 2 bases at V and 2 bases at J, with 13 bases between the two ends. Germline CDR1 reads SNHLY; CDR2 reads FYNNEI. The DNA of the CDR3 is TGTGCCAGCAGTGAAATTGGTAACAGAGCCTACGAGCAGTACTTC. Protein sequence: CASSEIGNRAYEQYF. Full variable domain (remainder filled in from reference TRBV2 and TRBJ2-7): EPEVTQTPSHQVTQMGQEVILRCVPISNHLYFYWYRQILGQKVEFLVSFYNNEISEKSEIFDDQFSVERPDGSNFTLKIRSTKLEDSAMYFCASSEIGNRAYEQYFGPGTRLTVT.

This chain links TRBV19 with TRBJ2-3; the D gene is possibly TRBD1 (5 bases). Trimming stripped 2 bases from V and 5 bases from J, with 17 bases between. Per germline, CDR1 LNHDA and CDR2 SQIVND (reference sequence). The CDR3 is made up of 16 amino acids. CDR3 in DNA: TGTGCCAGTAGTATATTAGGGCAGGGAAAGAGAGATACGCAGTATTTT. It codes for CASSILGQGKRDTQYF.

Only one count was recorded for this clone. The V and J genes are TRBV3-1 (or the pseudogene TRBV3-2) and TRBJ1-6, with TRBD1 as a possible D gene (5 bases). V was pared by 0 bases and J by 7 bases, with 10 bases between. There are 15 residues in the CDR3. CDR1 is LGHDT and CDR2 is YNNKEL in the germline V gene (reference sequence). In DNA form, the CDR3 reads TGTGCCAGCAGCCAAGAGGCGGGACGGAATTCACCCCTCCACTTT. Amino acids: CASSQEAGRNSPLHF.

This chain uses TRBV7-9 with TRBJ1-6, with D uncertain. The CDR3 length is 14 residues. CDR1 and CDR2 (germline): SEHNR, FQNEAQ (reference sequence). V lost 2 bases and J lost 9, with 11 bases in between. Here the CDR3 reads CASSLQVYGSPLHF. Written as DNA, the CDR3 is TGTGCCAGCAGCTTACAGGTCTACGGTTCACCCCTCCACTTT.

The gene calls are TRBV29-1 and TRBJ2-2; the D is unclear. The CDR3 sequence is 12 residues long. CDR1 and CDR2 from the germline V gene are SQVTM and ANQGSEA. V was pared by 4 bases and J by 4 bases, with 7 bases between. CDR3 sequence: CSVVSSTGELFF. The CDR3 DNA reads TGCAGCGTTGTTTCGAGCACCGGGGAGCTGTTTTTT.

This chain uses TRBV11-2 with TRBJ2-1, with D perhaps TRBD2 (6 bases). Germline loops: CDR1 SGHAT, CDR2 FQNNGV. This CDR3 region has 13 residues. V was shortened by 2 bases and J by 12 bases, with 14 bases between the two germline ends. The CDR3 spells CASSLSDYYGQFF. In DNA form, the CDR3 reads TGTGCCAGCAGCTTATCGGACTACTATGGGCAGTTCTTC. The full variable domain, completed using reference TRBV11-2 and TRBJ2-1, is EAGVAQSPRYKIIEKRQSVAFWCNPISGHATLYWYQQILGQGPKLLIQFQNNGVVDDSQLPKDRFSAERLKGVDSTLKIQPAKLEDSAVYLCASSLSDYYGQFFGPGTRLTVL.

About this clone itself: Other DNA sequences in this sample translate to the same CDR3. CDR3 sequence reads: CASSQGQGAYEQYF. The CDR3 nucleotides read TGCGCCAGCAGCCAAGGTCAGGGGGCCTACGAGCAGTACTTC. V is TRBV4-1 and J is TRBJ2-7, with 7 bases fitting TRBD1. With V trimmed by 1 base and J by 2 bases, 2 bases remained unmatched. This CDR3 has 14 residues. Germline V CDR1 and CDR2: MGHRA, YSYEKL.

This clone has more than one count but fewer than ten. The genes are TRBV5-1 and TRBJ2-2; TRBD2 aligns across 10 bases. J lost 3 bases, V lost 2 bases, and 4 bases had no gene match. Germline V gene sequence: CDR1 SGHRS, CDR2 YFSETQ. The CDR3 totals 16 residues. Here the CDR3 DNA reads TGCGCCAGCAGCTTCCTAACTAGCGGGGACACCGGGGAGCTGTTTTTT. It yields the protein CASSFLTSGDTGELFF. Combining the CDR3 with reference TRBV5-1 and TRBJ2-2 gives the whole variable domain KAGVTQTPRYLIKTRGQQVTLSCSPISGHRSVSWYQQTPGQGLQFLFEYFSETQRNKGNFPGRFSGRQFSNSRSEMNVSTLELGDSALYLCASSFLTSGDTGELFFGEGSRLTVL.

This chain connects TRBV30 to TRBJ2-7, with 8 nucleotides matching TRBD1. The CDR3 is 15 amino acids. V trimming: 0 bases; J trimming: 2 bases; junction bases outside the gene matches: 6. Germline V lookup: CDR1 GTSNPN, CDR2 SVGIG (reference sequence). CDR3 in DNA: TGTGCCTGGAGTGTTTCGGGCAGGGGGCCCTACGAGCAGTACTTC. It encodes CAWSVSGRGPYEQYF.

The rearrangement joins TRBV6-5 to TRBJ1-2; possible D gene TRBD1, 6 bases. V was cut by 5 bases and J by 8 bases, with 15 bases left in between. Germline V lookup: CDR1 MNHEY, CDR2 SVGAGI. The CDR3 contains 13 residues. The CDR3 coding sequence is TGTGCCAGCAGTCCAGGACAGCTTTTGGGCTACACCTTC. Its protein product is CASSPGQLLGYTF.

The V call is TRBV28, the J call TRBJ1-2; 9 bases are shared with TRBD1. Germline trimming cut 4 bases from V and 0 bases from J; bases unmatched to any gene: 6. The CDR3 runs to 16 residues. Germline loops: CDR1 MDHEN, CDR2 SYDVKM. The CDR3: CASSSGGQGANYGYTF. DNA for the CDR3: TGTGCCAGCAGTTCAGGGGGACAGGGTGCTAACTATGGCTACACCTTC.